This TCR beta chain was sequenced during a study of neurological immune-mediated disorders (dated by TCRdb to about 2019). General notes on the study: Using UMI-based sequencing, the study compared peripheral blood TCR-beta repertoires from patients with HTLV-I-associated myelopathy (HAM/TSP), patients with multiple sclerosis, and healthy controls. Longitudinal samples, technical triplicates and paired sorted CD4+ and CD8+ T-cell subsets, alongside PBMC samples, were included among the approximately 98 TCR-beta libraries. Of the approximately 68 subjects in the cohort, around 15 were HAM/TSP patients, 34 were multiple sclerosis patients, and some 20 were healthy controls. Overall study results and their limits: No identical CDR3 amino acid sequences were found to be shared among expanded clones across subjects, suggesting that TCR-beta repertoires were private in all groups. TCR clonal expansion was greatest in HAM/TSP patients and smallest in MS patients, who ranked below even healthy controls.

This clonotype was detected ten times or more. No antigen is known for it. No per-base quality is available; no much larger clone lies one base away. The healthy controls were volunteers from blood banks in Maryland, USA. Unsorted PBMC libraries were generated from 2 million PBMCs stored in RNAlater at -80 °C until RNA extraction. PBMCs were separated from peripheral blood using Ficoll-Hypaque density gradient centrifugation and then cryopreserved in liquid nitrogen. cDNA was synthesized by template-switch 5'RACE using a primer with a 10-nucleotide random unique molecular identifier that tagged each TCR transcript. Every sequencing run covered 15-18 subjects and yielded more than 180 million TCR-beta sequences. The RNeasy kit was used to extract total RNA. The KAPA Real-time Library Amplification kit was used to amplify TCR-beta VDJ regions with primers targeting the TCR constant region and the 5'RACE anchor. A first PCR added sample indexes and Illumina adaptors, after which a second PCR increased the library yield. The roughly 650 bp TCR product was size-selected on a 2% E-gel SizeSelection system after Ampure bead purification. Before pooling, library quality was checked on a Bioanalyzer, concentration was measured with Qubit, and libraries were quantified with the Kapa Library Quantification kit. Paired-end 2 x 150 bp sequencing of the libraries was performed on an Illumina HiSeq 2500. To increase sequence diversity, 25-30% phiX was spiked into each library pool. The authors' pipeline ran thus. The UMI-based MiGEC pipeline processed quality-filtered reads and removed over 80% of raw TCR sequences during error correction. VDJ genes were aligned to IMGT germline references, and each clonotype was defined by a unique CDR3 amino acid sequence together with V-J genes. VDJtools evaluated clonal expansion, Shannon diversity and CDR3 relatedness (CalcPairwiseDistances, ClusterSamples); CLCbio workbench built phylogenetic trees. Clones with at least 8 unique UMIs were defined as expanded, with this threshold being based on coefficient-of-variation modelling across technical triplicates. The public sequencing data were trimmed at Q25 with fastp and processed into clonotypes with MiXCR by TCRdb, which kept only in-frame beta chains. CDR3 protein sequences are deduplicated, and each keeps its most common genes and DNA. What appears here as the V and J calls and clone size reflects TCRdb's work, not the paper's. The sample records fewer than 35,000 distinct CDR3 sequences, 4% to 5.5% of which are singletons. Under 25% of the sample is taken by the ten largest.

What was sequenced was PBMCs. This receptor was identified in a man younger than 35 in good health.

CDR3 loop: CSARSGTAYEQYF. The bases are TGCAGTGCTAGATCCGGGACAGCCTACGAGCAGTACTTC. The rearrangement joined TRBV20-1 to TRBJ2-7; the central 7 bases match TRBD1. The V end gives up 2 bases and the J end 2 bases, leaving 3 bases in the junction not matched to a gene. The germline V gene (reference sequence) yields DFQATT for CDR1 and SNEGSKA for CDR2. The CDR3, cysteine through phenylalanine, is 13 amino acids long. Only the CDR3 region is kept as DNA, spanning 39 bases read in frame from base 1.